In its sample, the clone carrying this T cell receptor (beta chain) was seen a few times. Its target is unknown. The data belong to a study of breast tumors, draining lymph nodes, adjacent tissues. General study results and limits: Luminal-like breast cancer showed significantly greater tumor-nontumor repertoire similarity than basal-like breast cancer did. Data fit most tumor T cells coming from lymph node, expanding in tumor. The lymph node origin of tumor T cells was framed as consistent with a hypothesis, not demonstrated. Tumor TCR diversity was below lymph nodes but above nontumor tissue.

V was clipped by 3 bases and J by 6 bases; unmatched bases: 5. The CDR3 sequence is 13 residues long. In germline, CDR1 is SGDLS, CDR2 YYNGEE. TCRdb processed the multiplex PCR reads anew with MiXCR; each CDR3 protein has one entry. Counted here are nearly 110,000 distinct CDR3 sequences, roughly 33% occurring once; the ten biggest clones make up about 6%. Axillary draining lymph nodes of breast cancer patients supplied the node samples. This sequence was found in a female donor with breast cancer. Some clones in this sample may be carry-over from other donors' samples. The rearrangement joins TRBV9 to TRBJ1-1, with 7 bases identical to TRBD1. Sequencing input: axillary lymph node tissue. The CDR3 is CASSGRQGPEAFF. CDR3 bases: TGTGCCAGCAGCGGAAGACAGGGTCCTGAAGCTTTCTTT.